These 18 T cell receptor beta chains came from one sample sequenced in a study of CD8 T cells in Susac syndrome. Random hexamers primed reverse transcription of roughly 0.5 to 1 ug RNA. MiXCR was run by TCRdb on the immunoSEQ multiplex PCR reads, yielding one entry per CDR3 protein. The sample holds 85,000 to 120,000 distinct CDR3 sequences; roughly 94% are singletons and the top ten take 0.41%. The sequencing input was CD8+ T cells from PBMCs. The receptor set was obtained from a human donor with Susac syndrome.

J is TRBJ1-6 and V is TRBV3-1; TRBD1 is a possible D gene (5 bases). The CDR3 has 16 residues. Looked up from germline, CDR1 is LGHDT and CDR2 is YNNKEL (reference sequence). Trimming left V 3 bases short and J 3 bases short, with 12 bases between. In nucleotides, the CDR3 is TGTGCCAGCAGCCACCCCCAGACAGACTATAATTCACCCCTCCACTTT. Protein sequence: CASSHPQTDYNSPLHF. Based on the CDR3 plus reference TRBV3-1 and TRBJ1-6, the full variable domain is DTAVSQTPKYLVTQMGNDKSIKCEQNLGHDTMYWYKQDSKKFLKIMFSYNNKELIINETVPNRFSPKSPDKAHLNLHINSLELGDSAVYFCASSHPQTDYNSPLHFGNGTRLTVT.

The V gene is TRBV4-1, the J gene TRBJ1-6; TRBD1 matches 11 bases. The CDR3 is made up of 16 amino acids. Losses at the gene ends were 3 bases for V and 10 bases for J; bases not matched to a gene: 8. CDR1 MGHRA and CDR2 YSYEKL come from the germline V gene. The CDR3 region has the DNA TGCGCCAGCAGCCAGGGGACAGGGGGGAGACTGTCACCCCTCCACTTT. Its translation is CASSQGTGGRLSPLHF.

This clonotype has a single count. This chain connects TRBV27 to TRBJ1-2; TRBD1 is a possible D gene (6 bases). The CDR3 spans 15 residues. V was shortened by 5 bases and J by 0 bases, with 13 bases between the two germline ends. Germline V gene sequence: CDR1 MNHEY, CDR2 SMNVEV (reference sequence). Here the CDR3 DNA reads TGTGCCAGCAGTCCCCGACAGGATCCTAACTATGGCTACACCTTC. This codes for CASSPRQDPNYGYTF.

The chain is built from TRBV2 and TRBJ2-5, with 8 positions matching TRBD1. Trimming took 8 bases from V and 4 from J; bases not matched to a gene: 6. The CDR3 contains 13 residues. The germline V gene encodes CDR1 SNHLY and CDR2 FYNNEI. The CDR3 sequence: CASGQGSRETQYF. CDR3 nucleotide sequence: TGTGCCAGCGGACAGGGTTCAAGAGAGACCCAGTACTTC.

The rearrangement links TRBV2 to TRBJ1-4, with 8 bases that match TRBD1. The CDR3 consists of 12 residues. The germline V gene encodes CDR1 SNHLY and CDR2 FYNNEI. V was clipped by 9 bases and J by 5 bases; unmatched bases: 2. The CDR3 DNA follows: TGTGCCAGTACAGGGGGGAATGAAAAACTGTTTTTT. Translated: CASTGGNEKLFF. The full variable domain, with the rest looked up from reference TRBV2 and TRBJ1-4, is EPEVTQTPSHQVTQMGQEVILRCVPISNHLYFYWYRQILGQKVEFLVSFYNNEISEKSEIFDDQFSVERPDGSNFTLKIRSTKLEDSAMYFCASTGGNEKLFFGSGTQLSVL.

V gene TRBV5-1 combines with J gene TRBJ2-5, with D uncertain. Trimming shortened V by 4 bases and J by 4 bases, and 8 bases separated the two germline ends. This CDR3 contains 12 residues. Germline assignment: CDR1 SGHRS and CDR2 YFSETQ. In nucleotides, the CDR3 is TGCGCCAGCAGCCGTCTTGGAGAGACCCAGTACTTC. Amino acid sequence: CASSRLGETQYF.

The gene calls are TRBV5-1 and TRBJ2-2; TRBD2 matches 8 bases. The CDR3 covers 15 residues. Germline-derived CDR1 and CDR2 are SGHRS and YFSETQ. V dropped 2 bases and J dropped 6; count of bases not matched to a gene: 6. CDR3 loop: CASSFTGTRAGELFF. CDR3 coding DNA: TGCGCCAGCAGCTTTACAGGGACTAGGGCCGGGGAGCTGTTTTTT.

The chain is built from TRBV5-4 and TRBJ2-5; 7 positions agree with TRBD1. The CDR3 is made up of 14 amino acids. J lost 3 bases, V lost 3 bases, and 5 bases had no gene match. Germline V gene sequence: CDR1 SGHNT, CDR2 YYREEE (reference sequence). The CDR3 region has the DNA TGTGCCAGCAGCTCTTGGACAGGAAAAGAGACCCAGTACTTC. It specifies CASSSWTGKETQYF. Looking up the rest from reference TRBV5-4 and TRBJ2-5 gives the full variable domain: ETGVTQSPTHLIKTRGQQVTLRCSSQSGHNTVSWYQQALGQGPQFIFQYYREEENGRGNFPPRFSGLQFPNYSSELNVNALELDDSALYLCASSSWTGKETQYFGPGTRLLVL.

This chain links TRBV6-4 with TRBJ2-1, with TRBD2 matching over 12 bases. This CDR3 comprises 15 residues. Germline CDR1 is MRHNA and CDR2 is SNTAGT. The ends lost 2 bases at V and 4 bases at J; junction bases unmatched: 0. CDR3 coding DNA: TGTGCCAGCAGTGACACTAGCGGGGGGTACAATGAGCAGTTCTTC. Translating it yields CASSDTSGGYNEQFF.

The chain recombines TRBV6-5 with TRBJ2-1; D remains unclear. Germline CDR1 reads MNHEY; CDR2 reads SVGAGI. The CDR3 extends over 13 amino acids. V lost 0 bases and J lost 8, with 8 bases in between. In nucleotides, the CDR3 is TGTGCCAGCAGTTACTCGAATCGAGATGAGCAGTTCTTC. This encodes CASSYSNRDEQFF.

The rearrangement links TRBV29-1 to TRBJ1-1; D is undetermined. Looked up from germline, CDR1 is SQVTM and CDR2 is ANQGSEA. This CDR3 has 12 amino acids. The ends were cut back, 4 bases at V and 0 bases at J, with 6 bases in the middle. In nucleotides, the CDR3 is TGCAGCGTTGCACGGATGAACACTGAAGCTTTCTTT. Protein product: CSVARMNTEAFF.

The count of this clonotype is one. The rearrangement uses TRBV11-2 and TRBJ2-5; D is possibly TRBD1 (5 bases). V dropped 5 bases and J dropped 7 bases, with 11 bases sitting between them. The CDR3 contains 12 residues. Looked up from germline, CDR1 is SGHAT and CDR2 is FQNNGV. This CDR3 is CASSPQAVTQYF. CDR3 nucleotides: TGTGCCAGCAGCCCACAGGCGGTGACCCAGTACTTC.

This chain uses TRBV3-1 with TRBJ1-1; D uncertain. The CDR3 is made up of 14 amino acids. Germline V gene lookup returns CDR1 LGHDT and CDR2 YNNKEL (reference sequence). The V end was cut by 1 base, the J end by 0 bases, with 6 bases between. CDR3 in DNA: TGTGCCAGCAGCCAAGGATCGGTGAACACTGAAGCTTTCTTT. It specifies CASSQGSVNTEAFF.

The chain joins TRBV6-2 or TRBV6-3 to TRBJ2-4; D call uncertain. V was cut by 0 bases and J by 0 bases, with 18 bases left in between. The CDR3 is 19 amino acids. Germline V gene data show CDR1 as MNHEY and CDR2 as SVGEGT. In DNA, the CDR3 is TGTGCCAGCAGTTACTCGAACATAGTAATGAATTTAGCCAAAAACATTCAGTACTTC. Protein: CASSYSNIVMNLAKNIQYF.

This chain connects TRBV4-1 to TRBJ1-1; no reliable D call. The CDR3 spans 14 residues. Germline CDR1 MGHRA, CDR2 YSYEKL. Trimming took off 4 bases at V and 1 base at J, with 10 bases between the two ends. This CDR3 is CASSPRGSNTEAFF. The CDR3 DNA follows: TGCGCCAGCAGCCCCCGCGGCTCGAACACTGAAGCTTTCTTT.

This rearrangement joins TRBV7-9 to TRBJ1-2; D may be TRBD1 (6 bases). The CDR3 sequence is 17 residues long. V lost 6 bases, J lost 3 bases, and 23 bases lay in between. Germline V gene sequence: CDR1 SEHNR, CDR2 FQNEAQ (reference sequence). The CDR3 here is CASRPARGTVVDYGYTF. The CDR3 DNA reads TGTGCCAGCAGGCCGGCCAGGGGTACGGTAGTGGACTATGGCTACACCTTC.

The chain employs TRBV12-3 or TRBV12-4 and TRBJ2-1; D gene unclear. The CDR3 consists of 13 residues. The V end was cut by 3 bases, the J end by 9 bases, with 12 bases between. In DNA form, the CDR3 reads TGTGCCAGCAGTTTTTCCGTCCTGGGTGAGCAGTTCTTC. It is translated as CASSFSVLGEQFF.

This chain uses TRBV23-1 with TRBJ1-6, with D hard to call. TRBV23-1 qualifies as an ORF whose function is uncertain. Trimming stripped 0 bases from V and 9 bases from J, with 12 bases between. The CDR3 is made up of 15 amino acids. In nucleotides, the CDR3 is TGCGCCAGCAGTCAATCAAGAGGGTTAGGTTCACCCCTCCACTTT. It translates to CASSQSRGLGSPLHF.